This T cell receptor (beta chain) was profiled in a study of CD8+ T cells in alopecia areata. Study-level results: Normal scalp showed lower clonality than lesional scalp, especially alopecia totalis/universalis. Scalp sequencing also captures normal skin's resident alphabeta T cells.

The germline V gene encodes CDR1 SGDLS and CDR2 YYNGEE. CDR3 length equals 12 residues. Trimming took 0 bases from V and 6 from J, leaving 7 bases between them. Following extraction, RNA underwent reverse transcription to cDNA, which served as the sequencing template. Repertoires were generated with immunoSEQ multiplex PCR, while TCRdb's copy carries only in-frame clones and drops some. Among about 82,000 clones listed, 51% were seen once. This clone has just a few counts. The antigen is not known. Specimen: NKG2D-high CD8+ T cells sorted from blood. The clonotype was recovered from a human donor with alopecia areata. The J gene is TRBJ2-7, the V gene TRBV9, with unresolved D. For the CDR3, the DNA is TGTGCCAGCAGCGTAGGGGCAGCCGAGCAGTACTTC. Translation gives CASSVGAAEQYF.